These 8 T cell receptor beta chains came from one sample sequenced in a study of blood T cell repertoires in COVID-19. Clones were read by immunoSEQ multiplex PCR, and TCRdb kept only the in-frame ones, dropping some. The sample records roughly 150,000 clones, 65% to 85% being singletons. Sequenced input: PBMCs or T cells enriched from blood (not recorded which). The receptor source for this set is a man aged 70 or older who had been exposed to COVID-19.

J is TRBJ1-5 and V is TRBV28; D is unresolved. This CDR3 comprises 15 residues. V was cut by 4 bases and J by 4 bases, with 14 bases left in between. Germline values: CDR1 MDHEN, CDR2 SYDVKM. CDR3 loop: CASSSLLIRNQPQHF. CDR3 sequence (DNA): TGTGCCAGCAGTTCCCTACTTATCAGGAATCAGCCCCAGCATTTT.

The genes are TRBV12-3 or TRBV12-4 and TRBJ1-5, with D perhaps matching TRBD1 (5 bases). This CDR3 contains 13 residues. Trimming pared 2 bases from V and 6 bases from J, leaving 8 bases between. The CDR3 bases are TGTGCCAGCAGTTTATCAGGGTTTCAGCCCCAGCATTTT. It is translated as CASSLSGFQPQHF.

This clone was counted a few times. CDR3 sequence reads: CAISRDPRGTEAFF. CDR3 coding DNA: TGTGCCATCAGTCGTGATCCGCGGGGCACTGAAGCTTTCTTT. The chain uses TRBV10-3 and TRBJ1-1; D not certain. Germline V gene data show CDR1 as ENHRY and CDR2 as SYGVKD. The V and J ends lost 5 bases and 4 bases respectively, with 14 bases between them. This CDR3 has 14 amino acids.

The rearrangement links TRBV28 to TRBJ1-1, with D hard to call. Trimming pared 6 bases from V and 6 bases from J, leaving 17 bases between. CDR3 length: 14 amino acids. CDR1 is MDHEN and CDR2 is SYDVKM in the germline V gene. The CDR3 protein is CASRSGSGGPEAFF. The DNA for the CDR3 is TGTGCCAGCAGATCTGGAAGCGGAGGCCCTGAAGCTTTCTTT.

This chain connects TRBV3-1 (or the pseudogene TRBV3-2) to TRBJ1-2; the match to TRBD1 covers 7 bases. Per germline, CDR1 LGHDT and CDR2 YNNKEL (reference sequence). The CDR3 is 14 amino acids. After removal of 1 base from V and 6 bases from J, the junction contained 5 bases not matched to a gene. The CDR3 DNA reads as TGTGCCAGCAGCCAAGCGGTCACAGGGGATGGCTACACCTTC. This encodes CASSQAVTGDGYTF.

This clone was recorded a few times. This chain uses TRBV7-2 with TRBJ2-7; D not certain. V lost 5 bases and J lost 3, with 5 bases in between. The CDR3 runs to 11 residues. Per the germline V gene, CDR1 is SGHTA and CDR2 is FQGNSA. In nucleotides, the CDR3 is TGTGCCAGCAGCAATAGCTACGAGCAGTACTTC. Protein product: CASSNSYEQYF.

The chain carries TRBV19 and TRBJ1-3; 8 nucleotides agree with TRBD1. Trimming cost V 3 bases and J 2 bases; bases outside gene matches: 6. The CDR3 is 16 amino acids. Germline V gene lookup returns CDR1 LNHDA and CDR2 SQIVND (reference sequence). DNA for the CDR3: TGTGCCAGTAGTATGGGCTTCAGGGGGCCTGGAAACACCATATATTTT. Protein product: CASSMGFRGPGNTIYF.

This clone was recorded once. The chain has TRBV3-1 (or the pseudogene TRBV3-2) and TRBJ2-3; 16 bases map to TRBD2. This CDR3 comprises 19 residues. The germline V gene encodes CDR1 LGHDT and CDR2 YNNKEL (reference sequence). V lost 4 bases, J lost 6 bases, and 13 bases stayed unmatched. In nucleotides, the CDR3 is TGTGCCAGCAGCCTCACTGCCCCGGGACTAGCGGGAGGGATGGATACGCAGTATTTT. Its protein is CASSLTAPGLAGGMDTQYF.